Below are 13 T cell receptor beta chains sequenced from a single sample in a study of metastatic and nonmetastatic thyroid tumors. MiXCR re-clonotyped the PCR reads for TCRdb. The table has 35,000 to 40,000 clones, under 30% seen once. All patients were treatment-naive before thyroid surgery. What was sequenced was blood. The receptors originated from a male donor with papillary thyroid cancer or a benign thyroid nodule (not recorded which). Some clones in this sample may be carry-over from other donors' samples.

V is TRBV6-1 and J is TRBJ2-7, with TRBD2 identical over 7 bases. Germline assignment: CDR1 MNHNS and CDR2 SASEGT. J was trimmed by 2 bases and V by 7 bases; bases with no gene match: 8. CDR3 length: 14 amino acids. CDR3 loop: CASKTGLAAYEQYF. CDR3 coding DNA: TGTGCCAGCAAAACCGGGCTAGCGGCCTACGAGCAGTACTTC.

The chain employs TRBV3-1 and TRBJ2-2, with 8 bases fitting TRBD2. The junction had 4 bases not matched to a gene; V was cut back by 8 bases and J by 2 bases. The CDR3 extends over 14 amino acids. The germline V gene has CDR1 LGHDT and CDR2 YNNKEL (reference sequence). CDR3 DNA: TGTGCCAGCCGACGGGGGGGCAACACCGGGGAGCTGTTTTTT. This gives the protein CASRRGGNTGELFF. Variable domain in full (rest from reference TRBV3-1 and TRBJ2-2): DTAVSQTPKYLVTQMGNDKSIKCEQNLGHDTMYWYKQDSKKFLKIMFSYNNKELIINETVPNRFSPKSPDKAHLNLHINSLELGDSAVYFCASRRGGNTGELFFGEGSRLTVL.

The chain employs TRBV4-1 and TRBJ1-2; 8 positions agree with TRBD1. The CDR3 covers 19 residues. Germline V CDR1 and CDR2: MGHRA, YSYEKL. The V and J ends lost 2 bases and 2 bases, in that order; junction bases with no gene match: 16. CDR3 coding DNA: TGCGCCAGCAGCCAATGGATGGCCCACAACAGGGGGGGAAACTATGGCTACACCTTC. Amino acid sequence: CASSQWMAHNRGGNYGYTF.

DNA of the CDR3: TGCGCCAGCAGCTTGGTGGCTAGCGTGAGGGCCTACGAGCAGTACTTC. It yields the protein CASSLVASVRAYEQYF. The J gene is TRBJ2-7, the V gene TRBV5-1; perhaps TRBD2 as D (6 bases). CDR1 is SGHRS, CDR2 YFSETQ, per germline. This CDR3 is built from 16 residues. V lost 0 bases and J 2 bases, leaving 15 bases between the germline ends. Full variable domain (rest looked up from reference TRBV5-1 and TRBJ2-7): KAGVTQTPRYLIKTRGQQVTLSCSPISGHRSVSWYQQTPGQGLQFLFEYFSETQRNKGNFPGRFSGRQFSNSRSEMNVSTLELGDSALYLCASSLVASVRAYEQYFGPGTRLTVT.

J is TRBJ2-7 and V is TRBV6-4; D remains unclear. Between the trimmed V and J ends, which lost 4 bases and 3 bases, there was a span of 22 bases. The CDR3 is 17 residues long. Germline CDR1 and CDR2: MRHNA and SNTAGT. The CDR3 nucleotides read TGTGCCAGCAGTGCTCCCCGGGTCCGAACATTACACTACGAGCAGTACTTC. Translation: CASSAPRVRTLHYEQYF.

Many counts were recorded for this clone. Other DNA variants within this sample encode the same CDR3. The DNA of the CDR3 is TGTGCCACCAGCCAATTGCAGGCTAACTATGGCTACACCTTC. Translating gives CATSQLQANYGYTF. The rearrangement uses TRBV15 and TRBJ1-2; D unclear. Germline CDR1 and CDR2: LNHNV and YYDKDF (reference sequence). This CDR3 region has 14 residues. V shed 5 bases and J shed 0 bases, with 10 bases lying between them.

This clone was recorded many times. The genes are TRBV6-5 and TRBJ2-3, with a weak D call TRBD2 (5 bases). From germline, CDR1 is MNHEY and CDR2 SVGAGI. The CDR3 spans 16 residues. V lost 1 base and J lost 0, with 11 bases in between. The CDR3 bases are TGTGCCAGCAGTTACTTCTCGGGAACTAGCACAGATACGCAGTATTTT. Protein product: CASSYFSGTSTDTQYF.

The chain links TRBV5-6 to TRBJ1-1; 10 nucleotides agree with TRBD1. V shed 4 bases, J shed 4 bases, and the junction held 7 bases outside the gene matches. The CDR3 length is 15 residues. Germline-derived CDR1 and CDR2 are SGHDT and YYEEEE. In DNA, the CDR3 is TGTGCCAGCAGCGCGGGGACAGGGGTTGGCACTGAAGCTTTCTTT. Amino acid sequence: CASSAGTGVGTEAFF.

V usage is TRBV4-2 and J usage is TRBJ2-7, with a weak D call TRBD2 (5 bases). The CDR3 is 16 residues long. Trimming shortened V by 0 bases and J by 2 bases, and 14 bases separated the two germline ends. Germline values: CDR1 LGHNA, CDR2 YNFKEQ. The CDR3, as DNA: TGTGCCAGCAGCCAAGATTTTGGCGACGGGGCCTACGAGCAGTACTTC. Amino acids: CASSQDFGDGAYEQYF.

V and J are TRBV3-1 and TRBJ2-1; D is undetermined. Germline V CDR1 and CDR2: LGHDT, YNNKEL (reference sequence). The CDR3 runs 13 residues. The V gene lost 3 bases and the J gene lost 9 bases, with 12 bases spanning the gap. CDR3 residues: CASSQASMSEQFF. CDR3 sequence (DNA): TGTGCCAGCAGCCAGGCTAGTATGAGTGAGCAGTTCTTC.

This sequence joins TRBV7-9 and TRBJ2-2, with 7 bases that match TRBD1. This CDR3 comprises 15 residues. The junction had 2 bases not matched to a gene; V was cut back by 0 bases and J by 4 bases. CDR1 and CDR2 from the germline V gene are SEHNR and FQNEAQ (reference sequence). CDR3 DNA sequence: TGTGCCAGCAGCTTAGCGGCAGGGGGCACCGGGGAGCTGTTTTTT. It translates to CASSLAAGGTGELFF. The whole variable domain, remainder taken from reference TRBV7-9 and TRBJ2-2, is DTGVSQNPRHKITKRGQNVTFRCDPISEHNRLYWYRQTLGQGPEFLTYFQNEAQLEKSRLLSDRFSAERPKGSFSTLEIQRTEQGDSAMYLCASSLAAGGTGELFFGEGSRLTVL.

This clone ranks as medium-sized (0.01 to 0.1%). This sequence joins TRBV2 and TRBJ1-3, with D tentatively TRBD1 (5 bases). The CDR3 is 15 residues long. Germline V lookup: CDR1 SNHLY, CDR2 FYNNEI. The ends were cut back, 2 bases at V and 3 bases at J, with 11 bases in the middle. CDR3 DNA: TGTGCCAGCAGTGAAAGGGACCGTATTGGAAACACCATATATTTT. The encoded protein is CASSERDRIGNTIYF.

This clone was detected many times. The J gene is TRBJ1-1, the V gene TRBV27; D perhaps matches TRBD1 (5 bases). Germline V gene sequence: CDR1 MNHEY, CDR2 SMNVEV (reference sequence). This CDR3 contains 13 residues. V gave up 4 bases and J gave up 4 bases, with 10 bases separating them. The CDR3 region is CASSYQGPTEAFF. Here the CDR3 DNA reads TGTGCCAGCAGTTATCAGGGTCCCACTGAAGCTTTCTTT.